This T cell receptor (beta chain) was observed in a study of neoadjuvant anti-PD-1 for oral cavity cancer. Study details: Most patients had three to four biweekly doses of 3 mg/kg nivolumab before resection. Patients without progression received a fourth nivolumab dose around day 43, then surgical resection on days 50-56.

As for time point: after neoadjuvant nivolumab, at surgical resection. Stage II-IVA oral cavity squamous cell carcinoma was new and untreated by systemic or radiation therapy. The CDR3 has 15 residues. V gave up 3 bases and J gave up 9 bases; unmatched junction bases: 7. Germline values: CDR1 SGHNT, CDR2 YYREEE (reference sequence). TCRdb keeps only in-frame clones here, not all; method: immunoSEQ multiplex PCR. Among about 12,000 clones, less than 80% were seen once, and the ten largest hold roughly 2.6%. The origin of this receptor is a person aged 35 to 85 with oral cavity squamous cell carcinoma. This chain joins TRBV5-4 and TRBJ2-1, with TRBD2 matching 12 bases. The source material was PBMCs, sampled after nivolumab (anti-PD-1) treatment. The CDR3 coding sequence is TGTGCCAGCAGCTCTGGACTAGCGGGGTCAGGTGAGCAGTTCTTC. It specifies CASSSGLAGSGEQFF.